Shown below are 3 T cell receptor beta chains from a single sample sequenced in a study of cytomegalovirus exposure and HLA in healthy donors. Use of 60 Vbeta and 13 Jbeta primers characterized the PCR. Libraries were prepared by immunoSEQ multiplex PCR; TCRdb keeps only in-frame clonotypes and omits some of them. The sample lists about 220,000 clones, roughly 75% seen once, with less than 2% in the top ten. Sequenced material: PBMCs. Receptor source: a woman between 25 and 40 years old in good health and CMV-seronegative.

The rearrangement links TRBV5-4 to TRBJ2-6; 7 bases fit TRBD1. CDR1 is SGHNT and CDR2 is YYREEE in the germline V gene (reference sequence). The CDR3 runs to 18 residues. Unmatched junction bases numbered 8, after V lost 0 bases and J lost 2 bases. CDR3 DNA sequence: TGTGCCAGCAGCTTGGACCCCTTACAGGGGACTGGGGCCAACGTCCTGACTTTC. It codes for CASSLDPLQGTGANVLTF.

The chain employs TRBV27 and TRBJ1-1; D uncertain. Trimming cost V 8 bases and J 2 bases, with 15 bases left between them. Germline V gives CDR1 MNHEY, CDR2 SMNVEV (reference sequence). CDR3 length equals 14 residues. CDR3 sequence reads: CASWRAYSNTEAFF. In DNA, the CDR3 is TGTGCCAGCTGGAGGGCCTATTCTAACACTGAAGCTTTCTTT.

This sequence joins TRBV30 and TRBJ1-1; the D gene is possibly TRBD1 (6 bases). CDR1 and CDR2 from the germline V gene are GTSNPN and SVGIG (reference sequence). Between the trimmed V and J ends, which lost 4 bases and 6 bases, there was a span of 9 bases. The CDR3 length is 11 residues. The CDR3 spells CAWNQGPEAFF. Written as DNA, the CDR3 is TGTGCCTGGAATCAGGGGCCTGAAGCTTTCTTT.